Reported below is one TCR beta chain. The antigen is unknown. The assay was immunoSEQ multiplex PCR, and TCRdb's table has in-frame clones only and misses some. The sample includes about 83,000 clones, 85% to 95% seen only once; the top ten take roughly 0.15%. The record originates from a study of human versus mouse CDR3 diversity and MHC coevolution. Germline V gene lookup returns CDR1 SGHTA and CDR2 FQGNSA. CDR3 length: 16 amino acids. Trimming pared 1 base from V and 0 bases from J, leaving 10 bases between. Whole-study results and caveats: Around 1.5 million TCR beta clonotypes were estimated for humans, the largest repertoire. Clonal inequality was lowest in most of the three human donors. Human T cells were selected on a handful of MHC II alleles.

The chain has TRBV7-2 and TRBJ1-3; no clear D gene. The sample comprised naive CD4+ T cells from blood. Subset given: CD45RO-negative CD62L-positive naive CD4 T cells. The source of this sequence is a person between 25 and 75 years old in good health. The CDR3 DNA reads TGTGCCAGCAGCTTAGGGCACCTCAGCTCTGGAAACACCATATATTTT. It is translated as CASSLGHLSSGNTIYF.